One and the same sample provided the 6 T cell receptor beta chains below, sequenced in a study of OX40 agonist ivuxolimab in advanced cancers. Assay used: immunoSEQ multiplex PCR; TCRdb lists only in-frame clones, some missing. The sample holds around 74,000 clones; 85% to 90% are singletons and the top ten take approximately 2.3%. The source material was CD4+ or CD8+ T cells sorted from blood, sampled in a trial of the OX40 agonist ivuxolimab. Receptors were obtained from an adult with an advanced solid tumor such as melanoma, head and neck, liver or kidney cancer.

The chain uses TRBV30 and TRBJ1-4, with D possibly matching TRBD1 (5 bases). Germline V gene data show CDR1 as GTSNPN and CDR2 as SVGIG (reference sequence). The CDR3 has 12 residues. V lost 7 bases to trimming and J lost 8 bases, with 14 bases between them. Here the CDR3 reads CASEGVREKLFF. CDR3 in DNA: TGTGCCTCCGAAGGGGTACGGGAAAAACTGTTTTTT.

The rearrangement joins TRBV27 to TRBJ1-1, with D unresolved. This CDR3 is 14 amino acids long. Germline V lookup: CDR1 MNHEY, CDR2 SMNVEV (reference sequence). Trimming pared 5 bases from V and 1 base from J, leaving 11 bases between. The CDR3 DNA sequence: TGTGCCAGCAGTCGAGAAGTGAGGAACACTGAAGCTTTCTTT. Its protein is CASSREVRNTEAFF.

This chain uses TRBV28 with TRBJ1-1, with 8 bases aligning to TRBD1. Germline CDR1 reads MDHEN; CDR2 reads SYDVKM. This CDR3 spans 13 amino acids. V gave up 8 bases and J gave up 5 bases; unmatched junction bases: 7. CDR3 bases: TGTGCCAGCGGCAGGGGGCGTCGAACTGAAGCTTTCTTT. It yields the protein CASGRGRRTEAFF.

The chain recombines TRBV5-4 with TRBJ2-1; 8 positions agree with TRBD1. The germline CDR1 and CDR2 sequences are SGHNT and YYREEE (reference sequence). The CDR3 is 12 amino acids. The ends lost 4 bases at V and 10 bases at J; junction bases unmatched: 4. This chain's CDR3 is CASSQGTGEQFF. The CDR3 DNA follows: TGTGCCAGCAGCCAAGGGACAGGAGAGCAGTTCTTC.

This rearrangement joins TRBV15 to TRBJ1-2, with TRBD1 identical over 7 bases. Germline trimming cut 0 bases from V and 1 base from J; bases unmatched to any gene: 8. This CDR3 comprises 17 residues. Germline CDR1 LNHNV, CDR2 YYDKDF (reference sequence). CDR3 sequence (DNA): TGTGCCACCAGCAGAGATCCAGGGGGGACTATTAACTATGGCTACACCTTC. This codes for CATSRDPGGTINYGYTF. The complete variable domain, with remaining parts taken from reference TRBV15 and TRBJ1-2, reads DAMVIQNPRYQVTQFGKPVTLSCSQTLNHNVMYWYQQKSSQAPKLLFHYYDKDFNNEADTPDNFQSRRPNTSFCFLDIRSPGLGDTAMYLCATSRDPGGTINYGYTFGSGTRLTVV.

V and J are TRBV5-4 and TRBJ1-1; 8 positions agree with TRBD1. Germline V gives CDR1 SGHNT, CDR2 YYREEE (reference sequence). J was trimmed by 5 bases and V by 3 bases; bases with no gene match: 6. The CDR3 length is 14 residues. The CDR3 loop reads CASSSGGERTEAFF. CDR3 sequence (DNA): TGTGCCAGCAGCTCAGGGGGCGAAAGGACTGAAGCTTTCTTT.